Given below is one T cell receptor (beta chain) in context. As yet, its antigen is unknown. The sample originates from a study of cytomegalovirus exposure and HLA in healthy donors. Study information: Both the approximately 120 validation repertoires and the roughly 700 first-cohort repertoires used the same platform, as reported by a later analysis. Whole-study results and caveats: Most observed TCR sequences were rare, whereas some public TCRs were detected in many donors. Using the classifier, cytomegalovirus status was reportedly diagnosed with high specificity and sensitivity. Through in vitro validation, three CMV-associated chains were shown to be specific for CMV antigens.

Profiling relied on immunoSEQ multiplex PCR, and the TCRdb table lists in-frame clones only, not all of them. The sample lists about 150,000 clones, nearly 90% occurring once. The CDR3 length is 20 residues. Germline loops: CDR1 LGHNA, CDR2 YNFKEQ. The junction had 20 bases not matched to a gene; V was cut back by 5 bases and J by 1 base. The V call is TRBV4-2, the J call TRBJ2-7; 10 bases are a match to TRBD2. This receptor was obtained from a woman in her late teens or twenties in good health and CMV-seropositive. Sequencing used PBMCs. The CDR3 DNA reads TGTGCCAGCAGCAAAATTACCGGGACTAGCGATAATGTGAGATCCTACGAGCAGTACTTC. It yields the protein CASSKITGTSDNVRSYEQYF.